The T cell receptor (beta chain) described here comes from a study of regulatory T cells in long-lasting Graves disease. Study-level points and caveats: Persistent disease was characterized by preferential usage of TRBV28, TRBJ1-2 and TRBJ2-5. Only a small sample size was used, which may have cut accuracy. Relative to new patients (under 1,000), persistent patients exhibited greater sharing of public clonotypes (2,741).

In germline, CDR1 is SGHKS, CDR2 YYEKEE (reference sequence). Trimming took 4 bases from V and 3 from J; bases not matched to a gene: 9. This CDR3 spans 15 amino acids. As regards this clonotype: Antigen unknown.

Construction of TCR beta libraries relied on iRepertoire HTBI primers and on Arm-PCR targeting CDR3 regions. Per the study methods: Identification yielded some 60 TRBV and 11 to 15 TRBJ segments across samples. Using its own MiXCR run on the multiplex PCR reads, TCRdb lists one record per CDR3 protein. TCRdb, not the original authors, processed these V and J calls. Seen here are about 340,000 distinct CDR3 sequences, about 20% observed once, and the top ten hold about 29%. Time point described: persistent/refractory GD, antithyroid drugs over 5 years with positive TRAb. Following extraction of RNA from PBMCs, that RNA was used to make the TCR library.

The input for sequencing was peripheral blood mononuclear cells (PBMCs), taken when the disease was refractory, from a patient treated with antithyroid drugs. This clonotype was obtained from a female donor with Graves disease. The chain carries TRBV5-5 and TRBJ2-7, with 8 bases aligning to TRBD1. DNA for the CDR3: TGTGCCAGCAGCCGTAGACAGGGGATAAGCTACGAGCAGTACTTC. Its translation is CASSRRQGISYEQYF.